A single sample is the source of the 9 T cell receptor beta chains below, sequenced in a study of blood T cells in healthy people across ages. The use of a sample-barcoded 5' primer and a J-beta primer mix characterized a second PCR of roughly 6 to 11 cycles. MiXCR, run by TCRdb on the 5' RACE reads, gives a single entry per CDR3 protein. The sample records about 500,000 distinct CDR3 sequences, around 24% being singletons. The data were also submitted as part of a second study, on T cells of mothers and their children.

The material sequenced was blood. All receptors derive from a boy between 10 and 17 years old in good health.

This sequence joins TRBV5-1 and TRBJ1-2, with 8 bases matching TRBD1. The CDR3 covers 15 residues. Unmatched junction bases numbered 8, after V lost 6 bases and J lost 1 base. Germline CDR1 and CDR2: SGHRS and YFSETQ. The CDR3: CASKDRDVLNYGYTF. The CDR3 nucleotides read TGCGCCAGCAAGGACAGGGATGTCCTTAACTATGGCTACACCTTC.

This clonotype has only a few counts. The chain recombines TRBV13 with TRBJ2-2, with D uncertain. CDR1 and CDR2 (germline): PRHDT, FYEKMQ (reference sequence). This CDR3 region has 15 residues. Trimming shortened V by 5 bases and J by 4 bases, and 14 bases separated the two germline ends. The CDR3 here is CASSAQVPGTGELFF. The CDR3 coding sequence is TGTGCCAGCAGCGCCCAGGTACCAGGCACCGGGGAGCTGTTTTTT.

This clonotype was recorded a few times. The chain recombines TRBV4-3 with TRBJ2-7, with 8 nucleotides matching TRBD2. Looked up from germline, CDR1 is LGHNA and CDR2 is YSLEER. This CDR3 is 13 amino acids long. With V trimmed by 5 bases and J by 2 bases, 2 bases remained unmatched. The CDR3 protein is CASSVGLAYEQYF. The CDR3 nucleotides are TGCGCCAGCAGCGTGGGACTAGCCTACGAGCAGTACTTC.

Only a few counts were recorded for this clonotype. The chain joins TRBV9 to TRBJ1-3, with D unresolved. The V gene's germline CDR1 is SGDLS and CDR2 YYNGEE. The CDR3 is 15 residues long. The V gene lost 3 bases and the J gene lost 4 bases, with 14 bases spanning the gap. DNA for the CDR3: TGTGCCAGCAGCGGGAACGGGGAATTCGGAAACACCATATATTTT. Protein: CASSGNGEFGNTIYF.

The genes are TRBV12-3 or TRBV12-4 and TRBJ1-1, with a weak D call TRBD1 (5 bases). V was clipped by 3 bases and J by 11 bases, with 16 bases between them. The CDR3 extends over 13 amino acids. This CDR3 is CASSFRGTGEAFF. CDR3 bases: TGTGCCAGCAGTTTTAGAGGGACGGGAGAGGCTTTCTTT.

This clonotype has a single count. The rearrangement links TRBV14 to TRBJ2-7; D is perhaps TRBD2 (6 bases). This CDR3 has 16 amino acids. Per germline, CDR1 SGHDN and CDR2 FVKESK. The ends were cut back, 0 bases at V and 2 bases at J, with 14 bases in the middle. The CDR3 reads CASSQDRRGEAYEQYF. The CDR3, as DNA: TGTGCCAGCAGCCAAGATCGACGCGGGGAGGCCTACGAGCAGTACTTC.

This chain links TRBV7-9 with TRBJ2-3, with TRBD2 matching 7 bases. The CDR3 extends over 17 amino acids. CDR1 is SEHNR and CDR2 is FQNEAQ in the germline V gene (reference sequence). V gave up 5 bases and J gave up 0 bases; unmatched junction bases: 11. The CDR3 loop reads CASSDPSGGASTDTQYF. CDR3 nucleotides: TGTGCCAGCAGCGACCCTAGCGGAGGGGCTAGCACAGATACGCAGTATTTT.

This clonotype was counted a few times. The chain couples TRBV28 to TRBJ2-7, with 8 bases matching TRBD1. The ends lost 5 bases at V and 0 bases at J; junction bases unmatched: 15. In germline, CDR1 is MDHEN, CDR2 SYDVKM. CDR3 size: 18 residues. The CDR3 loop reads CASSPPLAGGYVSYEQYF. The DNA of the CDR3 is TGTGCCAGCAGTCCCCCCTTGGCAGGGGGCTATGTCTCCTACGAGCAGTACTTC. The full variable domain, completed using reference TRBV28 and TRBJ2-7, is DVKVTQSSRYLVKRTGEKVFLECVQDMDHENMFWYRQDPGLGLRLIYFSYDVKMKEKGDIPEGYSVSREKKERFSLILESASTNQTSMYLCASSPPLAGGYVSYEQYFGPGTRLTVT.

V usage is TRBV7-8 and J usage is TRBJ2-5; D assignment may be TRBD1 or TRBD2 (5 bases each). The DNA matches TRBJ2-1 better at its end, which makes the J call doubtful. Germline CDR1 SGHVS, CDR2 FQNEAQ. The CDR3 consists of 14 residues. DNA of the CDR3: TGTGCCAGCAGCTTGGGACGGAAAGCGGTAGGGCAGTTCTTC. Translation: CASSLGRKAVGQFF.